This T cell receptor (beta chain) is drawn from a study of beta chain features in type 1 diabetes. V shed 1 base and J shed 0 bases, with 11 bases lying between them. Germline V CDR1 and CDR2: SGHVS, FQNEAQ. The CDR3 runs 16 residues. A sort by CD45RO/CCR7/CD25/CD127/CD95/CD27 yielded CD4+ naive, central memory, regulatory and stem cell-like memory cells. TCRB transcripts that were expressed got sequenced, as all of the isolated RNA had been reverse transcribed. The data were produced by immunoSEQ multiplex PCR, yet TCRdb's version contains in-frame clones alone and is incomplete. In the table there are about 150,000 clones, roughly 10% of which are singletons.

This sequence was found in a man between 18 and 35 years old in good health. The V and J genes are TRBV7-8 and TRBJ2-3; no reliable D call. Sample: central memory CD4+ T cells from blood. This chain's CDR3 is CASSLGRLRSTDTQYF. The CDR3 bases are TGTGCCAGCAGCTTAGGCCGCTTGAGGAGCACAGATACGCAGTATTTT.